The 20 T cell receptor beta chains listed next were all sequenced from one sample in a study of T-cell reconstitution after alpha-beta-depleted transplantation in children. Preparation of the TCRbeta library involved a method that used unique molecular identifiers. TCRdb reprocessed the PCR reads via MiXCR and lists one record per CDR3 protein. The sample contains under 300,000 distinct CDR3 sequences, around a tenth of which appear only once. Sequenced material: peripheral blood, taken 180 days after TCRalphabeta/CD19-depleted stem cell transplant. The receptor source for this set is a male patient aged 2-10 years who had a stem cell transplant for chronic granulomatous disease, so the T cells may come from the graft donor.

This chain connects TRBV28 to TRBJ2-3; D unresolved. Germline V gives CDR1 MDHEN, CDR2 SYDVKM. Trimming shortened V by 2 bases and J by 2 bases, and 5 bases separated the two germline ends. The CDR3 runs to 13 residues. CDR3 nucleotide sequence: TGTGCCAGCAGTTTACTAACCACAGATACGCAGTATTTT. Translation: CASSLLTTDTQYF.

As for this clonotype: Given a much more abundant clone one base away, this may be a read error. The gene calls are TRBV5-1 and TRBJ2-1; TRBD2 matches 7 bases. The CDR3 is 16 amino acids. The germline V gene has CDR1 SGHRS and CDR2 YFSETQ. CDR3 bases: TGCCCCAGCAACCCCGGGTGGGGGGGGATGTACAATGAGCAGTTCTTC. As protein: CPSNPGWGGMYNEQFF.

The table lists this clonotype with many counts. The chain has TRBV6-2 or TRBV6-3 and TRBJ1-1, with TRBD1 matching 10 bases. The CDR3 length is 15 residues. Unmatched junction bases numbered 9, after V lost 6 bases and J lost 5 bases. Germline V gene sequence: CDR1 MNHEY, CDR2 SVGEGT. The CDR3 protein is CASSRPTGGFTEAFF. CDR3 sequence (DNA): TGTGCCAGCAGCCGACCGACAGGGGGCTTTACTGAAGCTTTCTTT.

Many counts were recorded for this clonotype. The chain combines TRBV20-1 with TRBJ2-1, with 9 nucleotides matching TRBD2. The junction had 5 bases not matched to a gene; V was cut back by 6 bases and J by 8 bases. The length of the CDR3 is 12 residues. Germline V gives CDR1 DFQATT, CDR2 SNEGSKA (reference sequence). CDR3 region: CSATGLADEQFF. The CDR3 nucleotides are TGCAGTGCAACGGGACTAGCCGATGAGCAGTTCTTC.

In this sample, this clonotype turned up many times. V and J are TRBV3-1 and TRBJ2-3; the D gene could be TRBD1 or TRBD2 (5 bases each). V was clipped by 1 base and J by 8 bases, with 13 bases between them. From germline, CDR1 is LGHDT and CDR2 YNNKEL (reference sequence). This CDR3 region has 14 residues. The CDR3 sequence is CASSQVLSGGTQYF. The CDR3 DNA reads TGTGCCAGCAGCCAAGTCCTATCTGGGGGTACGCAGTATTTT.

The table lists this clonotype with many counts. This chain uses TRBV4-2 with TRBJ1-4; D is possibly TRBD1 (6 bases). Trimming cost V 2 bases and J 8 bases, with 18 bases left between them. Germline V gene data show CDR1 as LGHNA and CDR2 as YNFKEQ. The CDR3 loop spans 16 amino acids. The CDR3: CASSQTLGTYQEKLFF. DNA for the CDR3: TGTGCCAGCAGCCAAACTCTGGGGACATATCAGGAAAAACTGTTTTTT.

About this clonotype itself: Just one base apart from a much larger clone, this may be a read error. V gene TRBV7-6 combines with J gene TRBJ1-2, with D unresolved. The CDR3 is made up of 17 amino acids. Germline V gives CDR1 SGHVS, CDR2 FNYEAQ. The CDR3 DNA sequence: TGTGCCAGCAGCTTAGATCCGTCGGTTTTTTTCGGGGATGGCGACACCTTC. Its translation: CASSLDPSVFFGDGDTF.

At least ten counts were recorded for this clonotype. The chain combines TRBV29-1 with TRBJ2-2; TRBD1 aligns across 12 bases. This CDR3 region has 17 residues. Germline CDR1 reads SQVTM; CDR2 reads ANQGSEA. With V trimmed by 8 bases and J by 3 bases, 13 bases remained unmatched. CDR3 sequence: CSPVGDRGRSDTGELFF. CDR3 DNA: TGCAGCCCCGTGGGGGACAGGGGGCGATCGGACACCGGGGAGCTGTTTTTT.

This clonotype was recorded at least ten times. This chain connects TRBV5-6 to TRBJ2-2; TRBD1 aligns across 8 bases. Germline lookup yields CDR1 SGHDT and CDR2 YYEEEE. The CDR3 consists of 16 residues. V lost 4 bases, J lost 5 bases, and 10 bases stayed unmatched. CDR3 DNA: TGTGCCAGCAGCACCAGACAGGGGTTGCGGACCGGGGAGCTGTTTTTT. Translating it yields CASSTRQGLRTGELFF.

On this clonotype: This may arise from a read error, as a much more abundant clone is one base away. The chain joins TRBV27 to TRBJ1-4; 7 positions match TRBD1. V shed 7 bases and J 7 bases; nucleotides not matched to a gene: 9. Germline CDR1 MNHEY, CDR2 SMNVEV (reference sequence). The CDR3 runs to 14 residues. CDR3 DNA sequence: TGTGCCAGCATGCGGGACAGTTTTTTTGAAAAACTGTTTTTT. It is translated as CASMRDSFFEKLFF.

The sample holds many counts of this clonotype. This rearrangement joins TRBV7-3 to TRBJ2-5, with TRBD1 matching 8 bases. This CDR3 has 13 residues. The V gene's germline CDR1 is SGHTA and CDR2 FQGTGA. V lost 5 bases to trimming and J lost 4 bases; unmatched junction nucleotides: 3. The CDR3 here is CASSQQGGETQYF. CDR3 in DNA: TGTGCCAGCAGCCAACAGGGGGGAGAGACCCAGTACTTC.

The table lists this clonotype with many counts. The genes are TRBV20-1 and TRBJ2-2; weak D call: TRBD2 (6 bases). V was clipped by 0 bases and J by 6 bases, with 14 bases between them. Germline loops: CDR1 DFQATT, CDR2 SNEGSKA (reference sequence). CDR3 size: 15 residues. CDR3 amino acids: CSARETGTLSGELFF. Here the CDR3 DNA reads TGCAGTGCTAGAGAAACCGGGACTCTGTCCGGGGAGCTGTTTTTT.

The sample holds many counts of this clonotype. The rearrangement joins TRBV6-1 to TRBJ2-5; possibly TRBD2 for D (5 bases). The CDR3 is 14 amino acids. Germline-derived CDR1 and CDR2 are MNHNS and SASEGT. The V end was cut by 6 bases, the J end by 5 bases, with 16 bases between. The CDR3 reads CASRPRAEAETQYF. In nucleotides, the CDR3 is TGTGCCAGCAGACCTAGGGCGGAGGCGGAGACCCAGTACTTC.

This clonotype has a count of ten or more. The chain carries TRBV4-3 and TRBJ2-3, with 10 nucleotides matching TRBD2. From germline, CDR1 is LGHNA and CDR2 YSLEER. With 3 bases clipped from V and 2 bases from J, the junction kept 5 bases outside the gene matches. This CDR3 contains 16 residues. The CDR3 here is CASSHKAGGLTDTQYF. In DNA form, the CDR3 reads TGCGCCAGCAGCCACAAAGCGGGGGGGCTCACAGATACGCAGTATTTT.

This clonotype has only a few counts. The gene calls are TRBV25-1 and TRBJ2-1; 9 nucleotides align to TRBD2. CDR1 MGHDK and CDR2 SYGVNS come from the germline V gene. V lost 5 bases, J lost 8 bases, and 10 bases stayed unmatched. CDR3 length: 15 residues. The CDR3 region has the DNA TGTGCCAGCAGTACTGGTAGCGGGAGAAGCTATGAGCAGTTCTTC. Protein sequence: CASSTGSGRSYEQFF.

There are many counts of this clonotype. This rearrangement joins TRBV28 to TRBJ1-6; D remains unclear. The germline CDR1 and CDR2 sequences are MDHEN and SYDVKM. This CDR3 comprises 15 residues. The V gene lost 3 bases and the J gene lost 1 base, with 7 bases spanning the gap. The CDR3 here is CASSFGQSYNSPLHF. In nucleotides, the CDR3 is TGTGCCAGCAGTTTCGGTCAATCCTATAATTCACCCCTCCACTTT. Complete variable domain (other parts from reference TRBV28 and TRBJ1-6): DVKVTQSSRYLVKRTGEKVFLECVQDMDHENMFWYRQDPGLGLRLIYFSYDVKMKEKGDIPEGYSVSREKKERFSLILESASTNQTSMYLCASSFGQSYNSPLHFGNGTRLTVT.

This clonotype was detected ten times or more. The chain joins TRBV20-1 to TRBJ2-7, with 7 bases aligning to TRBD2. The CDR3 has 14 residues. V lost 6 bases and J lost 6; bases outside the gene matches: 14. The germline V gene has CDR1 DFQATT and CDR2 SNEGSKA (reference sequence). The CDR3 DNA is TGCAGTGCCGAACGGGTCAGGAGCGGGGTCGAGCAGTACTTC. Protein product: CSAERVRSGVEQYF.

In this sample, this clonotype turned up many times. The chain combines TRBV10-3 with TRBJ1-2, with 9 positions matching TRBD1. The CDR3 runs to 13 residues. The germline gives CDR1 ENHRY, CDR2 SYGVKD. V shed 6 bases and J 8 bases; nucleotides not matched to a gene: 7. CDR3 nucleotides: TGTGCCATCAGGGTACAGGGGGCGAACGGCTACACCTTC. Amino acids: CAIRVQGANGYTF.

Turning to this clonotype: This may arise from a read error, as a much more abundant clone is one base away. J is TRBJ1-2 and V is TRBV18; perhaps TRBD1 as D (6 bases). The CDR3 has 15 residues. Germline CDR1 is KGHSH and CDR2 is LQKENI. This CDR3 is CASSPVQQGSYGDTF. The CDR3 bases are TGTGCCAGCTCACCCGTACAACAGGGATCGTATGGCGACACCTTC. The entire variable domain, with the rest obtained from reference TRBV18 and TRBJ1-2, is as follows: NAGVMQNPRHLVRRRGQEARLRCSPMKGHSHVYWYRQLPEEGLKFMVYLQKENIIDESGMPKERFSAEFPKEGPSILRIQQVVRGDSAAYFCASSPVQQGSYGDTFGSGTRLTVV.

This clonotype was counted ten times or more. The chain joins TRBV15 to TRBJ2-2; D unclear. V lost 0 bases, J lost 5 bases, and 10 bases lay in between. The CDR3 runs 15 residues. Germline V gene lookup returns CDR1 LNHNV and CDR2 YYDKDF (reference sequence). The CDR3, as DNA: TGTGCCACCAGCAGAGACAGGTTAATAACCGGGGAGCTGTTTTTT. Residues: CATSRDRLITGELFF.